This TCR beta chain was sequenced for a study of Graves' ophthalmopathy and Graves' hyperthyroidism. TCR beta CDR3 regions were amplified from RNA transcripts. Amplification began with first-round RT-PCR using HTBI primers, then second-round multiplex PCR was performed. TCRdb re-called the multiplex PCR reads through MiXCR, storing one row per CDR3 protein. The profile shows over a million distinct CDR3 sequences, about 35% of them singletons. Diagnostic conclusions were grounded in clinical symptoms, serum thyroxine, TRAb, thyroid ultrasound and orbital computed tomography. The TCR sequence derives from an adult man with Graves' hyperthyroidism. What was sequenced was peripheral blood or thyroid tissue (not recorded which).

The CDR3 nucleotides read TGCGCCAGCAGCCGCGACACCTATGGTAATGAAAAACTGTTTTTT. It specifies CASSRDTYGNEKLFF. The chain has TRBV10-2 and TRBJ1-4, with unresolved D. Germline-derived CDR1 and CDR2 are WSHSY and SAAADI. Trimming removed 6 bases at V and 4 bases at J, with 15 bases between. This CDR3 comprises 15 residues.